Listed below are T cell receptor beta chains from one sample, sequenced in a study of T cells in narcolepsy. Only in-frame clones appear in the TCRdb table, and some are missing; sequencing was by immunoSEQ multiplex PCR. Here the sample spans roughly 20,000 clones, around four fifths being singletons. The specimen sequenced was memory (CD45RA-) CD4+ T cells from blood. The receptors stem from a human donor in good health. Both conserved end residues are part of each CDR3. A D gene is named only where the DNA matches it firmly. The size entry is marked missing in some rows and otherwise reads once, few, many or a size class.

few,TRBJ1-6,TRBV28,.,TGTGCCAGCAGCCGTGACGGGGGCTATAATTCACCCCTCCACTTT,CASSRDGGYNSPLHF
once,TRBJ1-3,TRBV5-4,.,TGTGCCAGCAGCTGGGACATCGGAAACACCATATATTTT,CASSWDIGNTIYF
.,TRBJ2-7,TRBV7-2,.,TGTGCCAGCAGCCGGGACGTTTACTACGAGCAGTACTTC,CASSRDVYYEQYF
.,TRBJ2-7,TRBV4-3,.,TGCGCCAGCAGCCAAGAGTTAAACCGGATATACGAGCAGTACTTC,CASSQELNRIYEQYF
.,TRBJ2-1,TRBV6-1,.,TGTGCCAGCATACCCACACAGGGATACAATGAGCAGTTCTTC,CASIPTQGYNEQFF
.,TRBJ1-2,TRBV30,.,TGTGCCTGGAGTGTAAAGGCAGGTGATGGCTACACCTTC,CAWSVKAGDGYTF
.,TRBJ2-3,TRBV7-2,.,TGTGCCAGCAGCTTGGCAGATACGCAGTATTTT,CASSLADTQYF
once,TRBJ2-5,TRBV6-5,.,TGTGCCAGCAGTTACCCTCCCGGGACGGAAGAGACCCAGTACTTC,CASSYPPGTEETQYF
.,TRBJ2-6,TRBV19,TRBD2,TGTGCCAGTAGTATTGGTATTACCAATTCGGGAGGGATCTCTGGGGCCAACGTCCTGACTTTC,CASSIGITNSGGISGANVLTF
.,TRBJ1-1,TRBV5-1,TRBD1,TGCGCCAGCGGCAGGGGGCGGCGGACTGAAGCTTTCTTT,CASGRGRRTEAFF